Listed below are T cell receptor beta chains from one sample, sequenced in a study of HIV-infected patients and healthy controls. A single record per CDR3 protein comes from TCRdb applying MiXCR to the 5' RACE reads. The table lists approximately 25,000 distinct CDR3 sequences, under 9.5% of them singletons. The sequencing sample was made of blood. These receptors were obtained from an adult in good health. CDR3s include the opening cysteine and the closing phenylalanine or tryptophan. D genes are given only for firm matches. The listing skips clone size in some rows; elsewhere it reads once, few, many or a size class.

clone_size j_call d_call v_call cdr3_nt cdr3_aa
NA TRBJ2-5 NA TRBV19 TGTGCCAGTAGTATACTTCAGGCCCCAAAAGAGACCCAGTACTTC CASSILQAPKETQYF
many TRBJ1-4 NA TRBV5-1 TGCGCCAGCAGCATTCCAGGCAGTGAAAAACTGTTTTTT CASSIPGSEKLFF
many TRBJ1-2 NA TRBV28 TGTGCCAGCAGTTCCCCATCGCTTACGGAAATGGAGGGCTATGGCTACACCTTC CASSSPSLTEMEGYGYTF
NA TRBJ1-1 NA TRBV29-1 TGCAGCGTTCCCTCCGGGGGCCGGGGCACTGAAGCTTTCTTT CSVPSGGRGTEAFF
few TRBJ2-3 NA TRBV29-1 TGCAGCGTTGAACCGGAACCAAGCACAGATACGCAGTATTTT CSVEPEPSTDTQYF
many TRBJ1-5 TRBD1 TRBV10-3 TGTGCCATCAGTGAGGACAGGGGGAGTCAGCCCCAGCATTTT CAISEDRGSQPQHF
many TRBJ1-1 NA TRBV6-5 TGTGCCAGCAGTTGGGGAGCACAGGGTAACACTGAAGCTTTCTTT CASSWGAQGNTEAFF
many TRBJ1-1 NA TRBV7-9 TGTGCCAGCAGCCCAGGGGTTCCTGAAGCTTTCTTT CASSPGVPEAFF
many TRBJ1-6 TRBD1 TRBV5-1 TGCGCCAGCAGCCCCGGACAGGGGAATTCACCCCTCCACTTT CASSPGQGNSPLHF
few TRBJ2-2 TRBD1 TRBV12-3/TRBV12-4 TGTGCCAGCAGTTCAAGGACAGGGGGTAACACCGGGGAGCTGTTTTTT CASSSRTGGNTGELFF
NA TRBJ2-3 TRBD1 TRBV7-2 TGTGCCAGCAGCCCGACAGGGGGCTTTGCCTTCCGCGCAGATACGCAGTATTTT CASSPTGGFAFRADTQYF
many TRBJ1-3 NA TRBV6-6 TGTGCCAGTTGTGGGCATCAGCATGGAAACACCATATATTTT CASCGHQHGNTIYF
few TRBJ1-4 TRBD1 TRBV18 TGTGCCAGCTCACCAAATAACAGGGGAACTAATGAAAAACTGTTTTTT CASSPNNRGTNEKLFF
many TRBJ2-2 NA TRBV10-3 TGTGCCATCAGTGACCCGGGACTGACGAACACCGGGGAGCTGTTTTTT CAISDPGLTNTGELFF
many TRBJ1-5 NA TRBV20-1 TGCAGTGCTAGAAGGACTCCGGATCAGCCCCAGCATTTT CSARRTPDQPQHF
many TRBJ1-3 NA TRBV18 TGTGCCAGCTCCCCGACGAGAGGAGGAAACACCATATATTTT CASSPTRGGNTIYF
many TRBJ1-1 NA TRBV7-2 TGTGCCAGCAGCTTAACAGGGACGAACACTGAAGCTTTCTTT CASSLTGTNTEAFF
many TRBJ1-4 TRBD1 TRBV7-2 TGTGCCAGCAGCCCCCGGACAGGGAATCGAGAAAAACTGTTTTTT CASSPRTGNREKLFF
NA TRBJ2-7 TRBD1 TRBV6-5 TGTGCCAGCAGTTACCTCCGGGACAGGGGGCAAGAGCAGTACTTC CASSYLRDRGQEQYF
many TRBJ2-3 NA TRBV6-4 TGTGCCAGCAGTGACTCGAAACACGGGGCTAATACGCAGTATTTT CASSDSKHGANTQYF
NA TRBJ2-3 TRBD2 TRBV5-1 TGCGCCAGCAGCTTCGATGTTCGGGACTACTCAAGCACAGATACGCAGTATTTT CASSFDVRDYSSTDTQYF
many TRBJ2-1 NA TRBV20-1 TGCAGCCAAAAAGGTAGCGGAGACTACAATGAGCAGTTCTTC CSQKGSGDYNEQFF
many TRBJ1-4 NA TRBV3-1 TGTGCCAGCAGCGGTGATCCCCGGGGGAGTGAAAAACTGTTTTTT CASSGDPRGSEKLFF
many TRBJ1-2 TRBD1 TRBV28 TGTGCCAGCAGTCCTGGGACAGGGACCGGCTACACCTTC CASSPGTGTGYTF
NA TRBJ1-2 NA TRBV19 TGTGCCAGTAGTCCGACGGGGACATCGACTAACTATGGCTACACCTTC CASSPTGTSTNYGYTF
many TRBJ2-6 NA TRBV10-3 TGTGCCATCAGTGAGCTCATATCTGGGGCCAACGTCCTGACTTTC CAISELISGANVLTF
many TRBJ1-1 NA TRBV5-1 TGCGCCAGCAGCCCGTCATGGGGCGCGACTGAAGCTTTCTTT CASSPSWGATEAFF
many TRBJ1-2 TRBD1 TRBV20-1 TGCAGTGCTAGGGAGTCCCAAGACAGGGCCTATGGCTACACCTTC CSARESQDRAYGYTF
many TRBJ1-1 NA TRBV2 TGTGCCAGCAGTGAAGCTTTCTTT CASSEAFF
NA TRBJ1-1 NA TRBV6-6 TGTGCCAGCAGTTACTCTAGCAGGGGCACTGAAGCTTTCTTT CASSYSSRGTEAFF
many TRBJ2-6 TRBD1 TRBV6-5 TGTGCCAGCAGTTTGACAGGGGGCTCTGGGGCCAACGTCCTGACTTTC CASSLTGGSGANVLTF
NA TRBJ2-7 NA TRBV19 TGTGCCAGTACCGCTTCGACAGGCAGCTCCTACGAGCAGTACTTC CASTASTGSSYEQYF
many TRBJ2-1 TRBD2 TRBV6-5 TGTGCCAGCAGTTTAGGACTAGCGGGGGGGCCAAATGAGCAGTTCTTC CASSLGLAGGPNEQFF
many TRBJ1-1 NA TRBV27 TGTGCCAGCAGTAGGACGAACACTGAAGCTTTCTTT CASSRTNTEAFF
medium-sized TRBJ1-1 NA TRBV10-3 TGTGCCATCAGTGCGCCGGGGAACACTGAAGCTTTCTTT CAISAPGNTEAFF
few TRBJ1-1 TRBD1 TRBV7-9 TGTGCCAGCAGCCGAGCGAGGTCCGGGACAGGGTTTACTGAAGCTTTCTTT CASSRARSGTGFTEAFF
many TRBJ2-7 TRBD1 TRBV6-2/TRBV6-3 TGTGCCAGCAGTTCCCCGACAGGGACGGTACAAGAGCAGTACTTC CASSSPTGTVQEQYF
many TRBJ2-7 TRBD2 TRBV5-6 TGTGCCAGCAGCTTTGGACTAGCGGGGGGGCTCGTACTCGAGCAGTACTTC CASSFGLAGGLVLEQYF
few TRBJ1-2 NA TRBV15 TGTGCCACCAGCAGCTTCACGAACGCTAACTATGGCTACACCTTC CATSSFTNANYGYTF
many TRBJ1-5 NA TRBV6-5 TGTGCCAGCAGGCCCCTAGCGGATCAGCCCCAGCATTTT CASRPLADQPQHF
NA TRBJ2-5 NA TRBV9 TGTGCCAGCAGCGTAGCCCCCTCTCCCACTCAAGAGACCCAGTACTTC CASSVAPSPTQETQYF
many TRBJ2-7 NA TRBV7-2 TGTGCCAGCAGCTTAGGGTTACCGCTGGAGGAGCAGTACTTC CASSLGLPLEEQYF
NA TRBJ2-7 NA TRBV7-8 TGTGCCAGCAGCGCGGGGACGTTGTACGAGCAGTACTTC CASSAGTLYEQYF
NA TRBJ2-3 TRBD2 TRBV19 TGTGCCAGTAGTAGCGGGGGTGCAGATACGCAGTATTTT CASSSGGADTQYF
NA TRBJ2-5 NA TRBV15 TGTGCCACCAGCAGGCGGCTAGCGCAAGAGACCCAGTACTTC CATSRRLAQETQYF
few TRBJ2-5 TRBD2 TRBV20-1 TGCAGTGCCGGCGCCGATAGCGGGGGGGCGGAGACCCAGTACTTC CSAGADSGGAETQYF
many TRBJ1-1 NA TRBV30 TGTGCCTGGAGTAATAGGTTGCTCGACACTGAAGCTTTCTTT CAWSNRLLDTEAFF
many TRBJ2-3 NA TRBV6-5 TGTGCCAGCAGTTACTCGAGGGGACGAGATACGCAGTATTTT CASSYSRGRDTQYF
few TRBJ2-7 TRBD1 TRBV12-3/TRBV12-4 TGTGCCAGAGGACAGGGCTACGAGCAGTACTTC CARGQGYEQYF
NA TRBJ2-4 NA TRBV6-5 TGTGCCAGCAGTTCCTGGGGGGAGACCAAAAACATTCAGTACTTC CASSSWGETKNIQYF
medium-sized TRBJ2-5 NA TRBV12-3/TRBV12-4 TGTGCCAGCAGTTTTGGACATTCGCTTGAGACCCAGTACTTC CASSFGHSLETQYF
many TRBJ1-5 NA TRBV19 TGTGCCAGTAGTACGCCCATTGGACTGCGGCCCCAGCATTTT CASSTPIGLRPQHF